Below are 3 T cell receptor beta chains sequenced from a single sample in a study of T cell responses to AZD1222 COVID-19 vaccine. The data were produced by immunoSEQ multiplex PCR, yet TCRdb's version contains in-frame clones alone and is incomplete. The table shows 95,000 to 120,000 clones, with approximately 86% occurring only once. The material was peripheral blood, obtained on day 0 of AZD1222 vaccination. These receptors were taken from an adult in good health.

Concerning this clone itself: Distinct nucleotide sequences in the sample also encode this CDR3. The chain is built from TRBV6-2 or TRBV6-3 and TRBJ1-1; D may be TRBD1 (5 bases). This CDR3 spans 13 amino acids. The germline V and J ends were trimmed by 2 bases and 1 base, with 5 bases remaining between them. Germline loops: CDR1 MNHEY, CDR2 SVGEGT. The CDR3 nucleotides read TGTGCCAGCAGTTACCAGGGGAACACTGAAGCTTTCTTT. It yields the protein CASSYQGNTEAFF.

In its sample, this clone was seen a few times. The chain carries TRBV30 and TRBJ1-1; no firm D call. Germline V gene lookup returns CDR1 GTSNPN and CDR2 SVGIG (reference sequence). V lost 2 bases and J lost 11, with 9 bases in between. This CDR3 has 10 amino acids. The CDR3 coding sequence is TGTGCCTGGAGTAAGGTGGGGGCTTTCTTT. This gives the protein CAWSKVGAFF.

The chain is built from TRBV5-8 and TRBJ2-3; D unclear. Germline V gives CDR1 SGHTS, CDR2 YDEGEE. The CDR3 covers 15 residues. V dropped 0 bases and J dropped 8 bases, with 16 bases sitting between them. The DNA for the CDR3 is TGTGCCAGCAGCTTGGCCGTATACCAGTTCGGTACGCAGTATTTT. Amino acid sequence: CASSLAVYQFGTQYF.